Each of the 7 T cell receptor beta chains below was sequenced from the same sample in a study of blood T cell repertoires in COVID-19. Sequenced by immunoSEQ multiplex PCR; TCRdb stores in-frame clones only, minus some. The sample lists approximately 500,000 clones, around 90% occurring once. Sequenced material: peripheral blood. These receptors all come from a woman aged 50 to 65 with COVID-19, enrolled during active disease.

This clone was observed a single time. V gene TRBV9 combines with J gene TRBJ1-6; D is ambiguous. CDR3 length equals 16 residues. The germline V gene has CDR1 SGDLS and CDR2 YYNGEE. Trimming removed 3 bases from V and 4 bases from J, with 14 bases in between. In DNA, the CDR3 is TGTGCCAGCAGCGCCTCGGGAAGAGGGTATAATTCACCCCTCCACTTT. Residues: CASSASGRGYNSPLHF.

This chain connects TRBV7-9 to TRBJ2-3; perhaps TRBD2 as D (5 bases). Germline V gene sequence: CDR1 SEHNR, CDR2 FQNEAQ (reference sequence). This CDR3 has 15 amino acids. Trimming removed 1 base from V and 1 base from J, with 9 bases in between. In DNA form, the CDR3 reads TGTGCCAGCAGCTTAGTCCAGAGGGGCACAGATACGCAGTATTTT. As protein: CASSLVQRGTDTQYF.

The CDR3 bases are TGCGCCAGCAGTCAACTACACCGGGACAGCTCCTACGAGCAGTACTTC. Residues: CASSQLHRDSSYEQYF. This rearrangement joins TRBV23-1 to TRBJ2-7, with 7 positions matching TRBD1. TRBV23-1 has ORF status, its function being uncertain. V dropped 2 bases and J dropped 0; count of bases not matched to a gene: 7. The CDR3 runs 16 residues.

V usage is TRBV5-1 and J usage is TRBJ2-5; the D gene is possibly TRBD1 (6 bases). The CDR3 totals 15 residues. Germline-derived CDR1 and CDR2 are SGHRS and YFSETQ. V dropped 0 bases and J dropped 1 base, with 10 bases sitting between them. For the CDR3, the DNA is TGCGCCAGCAGCTTGGGACAGGACCTCCAAGAGACCCAGTACTTC. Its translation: CASSLGQDLQETQYF.

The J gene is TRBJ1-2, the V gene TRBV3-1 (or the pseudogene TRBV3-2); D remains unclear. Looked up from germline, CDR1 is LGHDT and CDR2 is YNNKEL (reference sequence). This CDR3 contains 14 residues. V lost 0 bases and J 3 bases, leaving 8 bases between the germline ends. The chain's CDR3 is CASSQEAGYYGYTF. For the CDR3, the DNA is TGTGCCAGCAGCCAAGAAGCAGGTTACTATGGCTACACCTTC.

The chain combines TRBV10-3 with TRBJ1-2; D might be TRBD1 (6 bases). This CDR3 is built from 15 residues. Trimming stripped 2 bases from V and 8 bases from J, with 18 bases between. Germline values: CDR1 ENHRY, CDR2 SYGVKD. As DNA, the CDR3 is TGTGCCATCAGTGAGGCCCGCTACAGGGATTACGGCTACACCTTC. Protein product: CAISEARYRDYGYTF.

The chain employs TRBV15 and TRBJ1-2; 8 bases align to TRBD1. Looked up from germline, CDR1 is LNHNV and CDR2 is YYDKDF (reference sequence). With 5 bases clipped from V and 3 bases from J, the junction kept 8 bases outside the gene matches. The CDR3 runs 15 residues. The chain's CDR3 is CATSSRDRGHYGYTF. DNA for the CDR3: TGTGCCACCAGCTCCCGAGACAGGGGACACTATGGCTACACCTTC.